Listed below are T cell receptor beta chains from one sample, sequenced in a study of T cell responses to AZD1222 COVID-19 vaccine. The data were produced by immunoSEQ multiplex PCR, yet TCRdb's version contains in-frame clones alone and is incomplete. Among some 150,000 clones listed, roughly 90% were seen once. The sequences come from peripheral blood, collected 28 days after the second AZD1222 dose. The receptors were gathered from an adult who received the AZD1222 COVID-19 vaccine. CDR3s leave out the opening cysteine and the closing phenylalanine or tryptophan. D genes are given only for firm matches.

>TRBV27|NA
ASSSNRGVGNTEAF
>TRBV7-2|NA
ASSFGQKNTEAF
>TRBV6-5|TRBD2
ASSSGGFADTQY
>TRBV6-5|TRBD1
ASRTGGAHYGYT
>TRBV6-5|TRBD2
ACQRDPPETQY
>TRBV2|NA
ASSTGKETQY
>TRBV27|TRBD2
ASCGGDMVLCEQF
>TRBV24-1|NA
ATSGRNYNEQF
>TRBV6-5|NA
ASSYSSGLYGYT
>TRBV5-1|TRBD1
ASSPLSGGTEAF
>TRBV27|NA
ASSLGLGVQNIQY
>TRBV7-9|NA
ASSPPQSEKLF
>TRBV6-5|TRBD1
AISRGQGLAETQY
>TRBV13|NA
ASSPSSYNSPLH
>TRBV24-1|NA
ATSPRADPTDTQY
>TRBV3-1/TRBV3-2|NA
ASSQELSTEAF
>TRBV29-1|NA
SVPVKPQTDTQY
>TRBV28|TRBD2
ASGSPGTRGTQY
>TRBV5-8|NA
ASSLGSGDGNTIY
>TRBV4-1|TRBD2
ASSPVWSGGYNEQF
>TRBV4-2|NA
ASSRKSQGSVTNEKLF
>TRBV7-2|NA
ASSRDKRNEQF
>TRBV20-1|NA
SASSDLNTIY
>TRBV7-2|NA
ASSLARLNYGYT
>TRBV30|NA
AWSPTLGPQH
>TRBV6-5|TRBD1
ASRTGAGFTEAF
>TRBV7-9|NA
ASSPRGRGGSYNSPLH
>TRBV30|NA
AYQTLIQSAQY
>TRBV20-1|NA
SNRDNYGYT
>TRBV6-5|NA
ASNRAGNEQF
>TRBV19|NA
ASSIRQGNQPQH
>TRBV2|NA
ASSEARSSNQPQH
>TRBV19|NA
ASSEMLGTSEECEQF
>TRBV6-5|TRBD1
ASSYRGQSYEQY
>TRBV10-3|TRBD1
AISGTGYSNQPQH
>TRBV4-2|TRBD2
ASSQELTSRGEQF
>TRBV5-1|NA
ASSFSLEDGYT
>TRBV7-9|NA
ASSSLLAETYGYT
>TRBV7-2|NA
ASSFFTSYEQY
>TRBV6-2/TRBV6-3|NA
ASSSGPSNQPQH
>TRBV7-2|NA
ASSLVSREERSGGYT
>TRBV7-6|NA
ASSLAQAGVDGYT
>TRBV6-6|NA
AIGQSSGNTIY
>TRBV5-1|NA
ASSLGGGGGGTEAF
>TRBV6-6|NA
ASSRKAGPQANYGYT
>TRBV6-5|TRBD1
ASSPGTANYGYT
>TRBV7-2|NA
ASSFLDRNTEAF
>TRBV3-1/TRBV3-2|NA
ASSPKKGGSTEAF
>TRBV9|TRBD2
ASSAWGGGLSDTQY
>TRBV19|NA
ASSIHINAEAF
>TRBV5-4|NA
ASSFRTETEAF
>TRBV5-1|TRBD1
ASSLPGTEETQY
>TRBV5-1|NA
ASYRSSQETQY
>TRBV5-4|NA
ASSSGAYEQY
>TRBV6-5|NA
ASTTNQPQH
>TRBV3-1/TRBV3-2|TRBD2
ASSQSAGAYNEQF